Listed here are 2 T cell receptor beta chains from one sample, sequenced in a study of blood T cell repertoires in COVID-19. Assay: immunoSEQ multiplex PCR; the TCRdb copy retains only in-frame clones and omits some. The table records about 390,000 clones, roughly 89% of them present only once. Sequencing input: PBMCs or T cells enriched from blood (not recorded which). The source is a woman between 50 and 59 years old who had recovered from COVID-19.

The chain recombines TRBV6-5 with TRBJ2-7, with 8 bases matching TRBD1. Germline loops: CDR1 MNHEY, CDR2 SVGAGI. After removal of 5 bases from V and 3 bases from J, the junction contained 9 bases not matched to a gene. This CDR3 region has 15 residues. DNA of the CDR3: TGTGCCAGCAGTCGTTGGGGGACAGGAAACTACGAGCAGTACTTC. Its translation is CASSRWGTGNYEQYF.

V usage is TRBV7-2 and J usage is TRBJ1-2; tentative D call: TRBD1 (5 bases). This CDR3 contains 15 residues. Deletions cut 6 bases from V and 4 bases from J, with 18 bases between. CDR1 and CDR2 from the germline V gene are SGHTA and FQGNSA. The CDR3 DNA reads as TGTGCCAGCAGTCCTAACACGGGGGTAGGCTATGGCTACACCTTC. It translates to CASSPNTGVGYGYTF.